This TCR beta chain was sequenced during a study of T cells in tuberculosis. Trimming took off 8 bases at V and 8 bases at J, with 13 bases between the two ends. The germline V gene has CDR1 MNHNS and CDR2 SASEGT. The CDR3 has 12 residues. Method: immunoSEQ multiplex PCR; TCRdb's copy keeps in-frame clones and lacks some. The sample consists of about 58,000 clones, roughly 86% of them appearing once. Cells were sorted from thawed PBMC rested overnight and stained with GMM-loaded CD1B tetramer, viability dye and anti-CD3. CD1B tetramers were loaded with Rhodococcus equi-derived C32 glucose monomycolate. Tetramer-sorted PBMC had been CD14 monocyte-depleted before freezing.

This rearrangement joins TRBV6-1 to TRBJ1-5; the D gene is possibly TRBD1 (6 bases). The clonotype originates from an adult woman with latent tuberculosis. Sequenced: CD1b-GMM tetramer-negative cells sorted from PBMCs. The CDR3 sequence: CASGKTGKPQHF. For the CDR3, the DNA is TGTGCCAGCGGGAAAACAGGGAAGCCCCAGCATTTT.